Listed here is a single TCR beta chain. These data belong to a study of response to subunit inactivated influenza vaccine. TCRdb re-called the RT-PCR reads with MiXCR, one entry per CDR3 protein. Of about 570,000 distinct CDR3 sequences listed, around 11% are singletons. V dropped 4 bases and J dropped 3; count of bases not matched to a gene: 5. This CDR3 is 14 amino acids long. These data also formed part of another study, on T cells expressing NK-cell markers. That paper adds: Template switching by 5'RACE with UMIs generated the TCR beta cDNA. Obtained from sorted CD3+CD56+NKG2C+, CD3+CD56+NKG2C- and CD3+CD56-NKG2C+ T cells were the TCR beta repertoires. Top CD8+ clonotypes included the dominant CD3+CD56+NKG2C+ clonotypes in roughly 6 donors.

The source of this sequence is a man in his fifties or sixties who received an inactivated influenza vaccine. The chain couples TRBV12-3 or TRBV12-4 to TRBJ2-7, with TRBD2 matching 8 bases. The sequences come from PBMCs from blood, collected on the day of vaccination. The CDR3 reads CASSYGGASYEQYF. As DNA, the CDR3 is TGTGCCAGCAGTTACGGGGGGGCGAGCTACGAGCAGTACTTC.